This record looks at one TCR beta chain sequence and its context. This sample was taken from a study of T cells in Graves' hyperthyroidism and ophthalmopathy. CDR3 length: 16 residues. Per germline, CDR1 KGHSH and CDR2 LQKENI. After removal of 0 bases from V and 5 bases from J, the junction contained 5 bases not matched to a gene. It was RNA transcripts that yielded the amplified TCR beta CDR3 regions. HTBI primers drove first-round RT-PCR of the TCR CDR3. TCRdb ran MiXCR on the multiplex PCR reads and lists one entry per CDR3 protein. The table lists hundreds of thousands of distinct CDR3 sequences, less than 25% of them singletons. Clinical symptoms, serum thyroxine and TRAb, thyroid ultrasound and orbital computed tomography were used for the diagnoses.

The rearrangement uses TRBV18 and TRBJ2-1, with 9 bases that match TRBD2. This TCR came from a man younger than 40 with Graves' ophthalmopathy. Sample: blood. DNA of the CDR3: TGTGCCAGCTCACCACCGTGGTTAGCGGGGGACAATGAGCAGTTCTTC. This codes for CASSPPWLAGDNEQFF. Looking up the rest from reference TRBV18 and TRBJ2-1 gives the full variable domain: NAGVMQNPRHLVRRRGQEARLRCSPMKGHSHVYWYRQLPEEGLKFMVYLQKENIIDESGMPKERFSAEFPKEGPSILRIQQVVRGDSAAYFCASSPPWLAGDNEQFFGPGTRLTVL.